This T cell receptor beta chain originates from a study of shared clonotypes between healthy human individuals. Study outcomes and limitations: Tissue TCR repertoires likely differ from these blood-only repertoires. Memory subsets generally showed smaller estimated richness than naive subsets did.

It was CD45RO-negative cells, positively selected for CCR7, that made up naive CD8 cells, with terminally differentiated effector memory CD45RA+ cells excluded. V shed 4 bases and J shed 4 bases, with 18 bases lying between them. This CDR3 comprises 15 residues. CDR1 is SGHNT and CDR2 is YYREEE in the germline V gene (reference sequence). As originally analysed: Junction-only sequences without quality scores were provided by ImmunoSEQ, so filtering was different. Sequencing used immunoSEQ multiplex PCR; TCRdb keeps in-frame clones, though not all of them. The V and J calls and clone size come from that table; D and trimming were worked out from the DNA. Seen here are about 2 million clones, 85% to 95% observed once, and the top ten hold around 1.2%. In regard to this clone: Its antigen remains unidentified.

This sequence was found in a man aged 18 to 29 in good health. The chain carries TRBV5-4 and TRBJ2-7; the D gene could be TRBD1 or TRBD2 (6 bases each). Sequenced input: naive CD8+ T cells sorted from blood. CDR3 residues: CASSPGGELIYEQYF. CDR3 DNA sequence: TGTGCCAGCAGCCCCGGGGGCGAATTAATTTACGAGCAGTACTTC.